This is a list of T cell receptor beta chains from one sample in a study of blood T cell repertoires in COVID-19. Clones were read by immunoSEQ multiplex PCR, and TCRdb kept only the in-frame ones, dropping some. Of some 100,000 clones listed, about 74% were seen once; the top ten hold roughly 6%. The source material was peripheral blood. The source of these receptors is a man aged 70-80 years with acute or convalescent COVID-19. CDR3s include the opening cysteine and the closing phenylalanine or tryptophan. A D gene is named only where the DNA matches it firmly. Expanded clones are given a class, and other clones once, few, many or no size at all.

v_call: TRBV2
d_call: .
j_call: TRBJ2-3
clone_size: few
cdr3_aa: CASSDWSGFTDTQYF
cdr3_nt: TGTGCCAGCAGTGATTGGAGTGGATTCACAGATACGCAGTATTTT

v_call: TRBV11-3
d_call: TRBD1
j_call: TRBJ2-1
clone_size: .
cdr3_aa: CASSLQGDRGEQFF
cdr3_nt: TGTGCCAGCAGCCTCCAGGGGGACAGGGGTGAGCAGTTCTTC

v_call: TRBV30
d_call: TRBD1
j_call: TRBJ1-1
clone_size: .
cdr3_aa: CAWSHRGRAFF
cdr3_nt: TGTGCCTGGAGTCACAGGGGCAGAGCTTTCTTT

v_call: TRBV19
d_call: .
j_call: TRBJ1-2
clone_size: .
cdr3_aa: CASSMDSDYGYTF
cdr3_nt: TGTGCCAGTAGTATGGACAGCGACTATGGCTACACCTTC

v_call: TRBV15
d_call: .
j_call: TRBJ2-1
clone_size: .
cdr3_aa: CATSRDSHLSGIYNEQFF
cdr3_nt: TGTGCCACCAGCAGAGATTCGCACCTTAGCGGTATCTACAATGAGCAGTTCTTC

v_call: TRBV12-3/TRBV12-4
d_call: .
j_call: TRBJ1-2
clone_size: .
cdr3_aa: CASSLDIVYGYTF
cdr3_nt: TGTGCCAGCAGTTTGGACATCGTCTATGGCTACACCTTC

v_call: TRBV2
d_call: .
j_call: TRBJ1-5
clone_size: .
cdr3_aa: CASQGPNQPQHF
cdr3_nt: TGTGCCAGCCAGGGGCCGAATCAGCCCCAGCATTTT

v_call: TRBV28
d_call: .
j_call: TRBJ2-7
clone_size: .
cdr3_aa: CASSFGQTYEQYF
cdr3_nt: TGTGCCAGCAGTTTTGGGCAGACCTACGAGCAGTACTTC

v_call: TRBV11-2
d_call: .
j_call: TRBJ1-1
clone_size: .
cdr3_aa: CASSLGRNTEAFF
cdr3_nt: TGTGCCAGCAGCTTGGGCAGGAACACTGAAGCTTTCTTT

v_call: TRBV18
d_call: .
j_call: TRBJ1-2
clone_size: .
cdr3_aa: CASSGGTYGYTF
cdr3_nt: TGTGCCAGCTCAGGCGGGACCTATGGCTACACCTTC

v_call: TRBV7-2
d_call: TRBD2
j_call: TRBJ2-2
clone_size: .
cdr3_aa: CASSTPSGKTGELFF
cdr3_nt: TGTGCCAGCAGCACCCCAAGCGGGAAAACCGGGGAGCTGTTTTTT

v_call: TRBV5-6
d_call: TRBD1
j_call: TRBJ2-7
clone_size: .
cdr3_aa: CASSSRDSLTYEQYF
cdr3_nt: TGTGCCAGCAGCTCCCGGGACAGCCTAACCTACGAGCAGTACTTC

v_call: TRBV2
d_call: .
j_call: TRBJ2-7
clone_size: once
cdr3_aa: CATSGGGGREQYF
cdr3_nt: TGTGCCACCTCTGGAGGGGGGGGGCGCGAGCAGTACTTC

v_call: TRBV3-1/TRBV3-2
d_call: .
j_call: TRBJ2-7
clone_size: .
cdr3_aa: CASRKEGSVYEQYF
cdr3_nt: TGTGCCAGCCGCAAGGAGGGTAGCGTCTACGAGCAGTACTTC

v_call: TRBV12-3/TRBV12-4
d_call: .
j_call: TRBJ1-4
clone_size: .
cdr3_aa: CASSWDFNEKLFF
cdr3_nt: TGTGCCAGCAGTTGGGACTTTAATGAAAAACTGTTTTTT

v_call: TRBV10-2
d_call: .
j_call: TRBJ1-5
clone_size: .
cdr3_aa: CASSDTFGGSNQPQHF
cdr3_nt: TGCGCCAGCAGTGATACGTTCGGAGGGAGCAATCAGCCCCAGCATTTT

v_call: TRBV6-5
d_call: .
j_call: TRBJ2-2
clone_size: .
cdr3_aa: CASSYTKTSNTGELFF
cdr3_nt: TGTGCCAGCAGTTACACAAAGACATCGAACACCGGGGAGCTGTTTTTT

v_call: TRBV7-9
d_call: .
j_call: TRBJ2-7
clone_size: .
cdr3_aa: CASSTQGFTYEQYF
cdr3_nt: TGTGCCAGCAGCACCCAGGGGTTTACCTACGAGCAGTACTTC

v_call: TRBV9
d_call: TRBD1
j_call: TRBJ2-2
clone_size: .
cdr3_aa: CASSVKTGGNGELFF
cdr3_nt: TGTGCCAGCAGCGTGAAAACAGGGGGCAACGGGGAGCTGTTTTTT

v_call: TRBV18
d_call: TRBD1
j_call: TRBJ1-1
clone_size: .
cdr3_aa: CASTGQANTEAFF
cdr3_nt: TGTGCCAGCACGGGACAGGCGAACACTGAAGCTTTCTTT

v_call: TRBV5-4
d_call: TRBD1
j_call: TRBJ1-2
clone_size: few
cdr3_aa: CASSGGQAKGYGYTF
cdr3_nt: TGTGCCAGCAGTGGGGGACAGGCCAAGGGCTATGGCTACACCTTC

v_call: TRBV5-4
d_call: .
j_call: TRBJ2-6
clone_size: few
cdr3_aa: CASSLGQSSGANVLTF
cdr3_nt: TGTGCCAGCAGCTTGGGACAGAGCTCTGGGGCCAACGTCCTGACTTTC

v_call: TRBV6-6
d_call: TRBD1
j_call: TRBJ1-2
clone_size: .
cdr3_aa: CASSSTGAGYGYTF
cdr3_nt: TGTGCCAGCAGCTCGACAGGGGCGGGCTATGGCTACACCTTC

v_call: TRBV7-8
d_call: .
j_call: TRBJ1-4
clone_size: .
cdr3_aa: CASSLVGGPNEKLFF
cdr3_nt: TGTGCCAGCAGCTTAGTGGGGGGTCCTAATGAAAAACTGTTTTTT